This TCR beta chain appears in the sequencing data of a study of metastatic and nonmetastatic thyroid tumors. Findings and limits, study-wide: Malignant thyroid tumors reportedly had TCR beta diversity that was significantly higher than in benign nodules, in blood and tumor.

Each patient went into thyroid surgery without having received any treatment. TCRdb re-processed the PCR reads through MiXCR. The table includes 30,000 to 40,000 clones, 20% to 25% detected once. The CDR3 covers 14 residues. This clone was recorded a few times. What it binds is not known. An end of the junction differs from the germline gene, which may be a read error. Sequencing was done on a sample of tumor tissue. The receptor was derived from a male donor with papillary thyroid cancer or a benign thyroid nodule (not recorded which). Some clones in this sample may be carry-over from other donors' samples. The V gene is TRBV12-3 or TRBV12-4, the J gene TRBJ1-2; 7 bases fit TRBD1. Here the CDR3 reads CASGPPGQYYGYTF. CDR3 sequence (DNA): TGTGCCAGCGGTCCACCGGGACAGTATTACGGCTACACTTTC.